A selection of T cell receptor beta chains follows, all from one sample in a study of T cells expressing NK-cell markers. With the 5' RACE reads reprocessed, TCRdb shows one record per CDR3 protein and no DNA. Across over 250,000 distinct CDR3 sequences, the top ten clones capture 4.2% of the sample. Sequencing was performed on blood T cells: a sorted CD56 or NKG2C T cell subset, CD4+ or CD8+ T cells, or bulk PBMC T cells (not recorded which). The receptors come from a woman between 18 and 70 years old in good health. CDR3s include the opening cysteine and the closing phenylalanine or tryptophan.

J gene: TRBJ2-5; V gene: TRBV5-1; CDR3 protein: CASSRTSGLHQETQYF
J gene: TRBJ2-3; V gene: TRBV7-8; CDR3 protein: CASSLFTFGTSSTDTQYF
J gene: TRBJ2-2; V gene: TRBV7-9; CDR3 protein: CASSPGGGRSTGELFF
J gene: TRBJ2-3; V gene: TRBV7-2; CDR3 protein: CASSSLLPSTDTQYF
J gene: TRBJ2-1; V gene: TRBV7-3; CDR3 protein: CASSQMGNEQFF
J gene: TRBJ1-2; V gene: TRBV6-1; CDR3 protein: CASRSMGQGAGGYTF
J gene: TRBJ2-5; V gene: TRBV29-1; CDR3 protein: CSVNDRQTQYF
J gene: TRBJ1-5; V gene: TRBV28; CDR3 protein: CASSSDQPQHF
J gene: TRBJ2-3; V gene: TRBV20-1; CDR3 protein: CSARDPGHRTDTQYF
J gene: TRBJ2-5; V gene: TRBV2; CDR3 protein: CASSGTPHQETQYF
J gene: TRBJ2-7; V gene: TRBV12-3/TRBV12-4; CDR3 protein: CASSFRLAGYEQYF
J gene: TRBJ2-1; V gene: TRBV5-1; CDR3 protein: CASSMIAGNEQFF
J gene: TRBJ2-3; V gene: TRBV27; CDR3 protein: CASSLGRHTQYF
J gene: TRBJ2-6; V gene: TRBV21-1; CDR3 protein: CASSKGLGFISGANVLTF
J gene: TRBJ2-1; V gene: TRBV4-2; CDR3 protein: CASSQVGGSTYNEQFF
J gene: TRBJ2-5; V gene: TRBV7-2; CDR3 protein: CASSLAFKSETQYF
J gene: TRBJ2-4; V gene: TRBV6-1; CDR3 protein: CASAEIGHADIQYF
J gene: TRBJ2-5; V gene: TRBV5-6; CDR3 protein: CASSPWGPEETQYF
J gene: TRBJ2-3; V gene: TRBV7-3; CDR3 protein: CASSLDGTDTQYF
J gene: TRBJ2-1; V gene: TRBV7-2; CDR3 protein: CASSLTYNEQFF
J gene: TRBJ2-1; V gene: TRBV29-1; CDR3 protein: CSVEGRGAYNEQFF
J gene: TRBJ2-5; V gene: TRBV7-9; CDR3 protein: CASSPAGLAAQETQYF
J gene: TRBJ2-3; V gene: TRBV7-2; CDR3 protein: CASSLYRNPGADTQYF
J gene: TRBJ2-3; V gene: TRBV12-3/TRBV12-4; CDR3 protein: CASTQVQGGLGTDTQYF
J gene: TRBJ2-5; V gene: TRBV20-1; CDR3 protein: CSARDNNGGALRETQYF
J gene: TRBJ2-7; V gene: TRBV18; CDR3 protein: CASSPAGTGSSYEQYF
J gene: TRBJ2-2; V gene: TRBV19; CDR3 protein: CASSIEGGRGELFF
J gene: TRBJ2-1; V gene: TRBV27; CDR3 protein: CASSQTGTSGSGEQFF
J gene: TRBJ2-3; V gene: TRBV9; CDR3 protein: CASSPRLAGAIDTQYF
J gene: TRBJ2-2; V gene: TRBV5-1; CDR3 protein: CASSLGLAGPTGELFF
J gene: TRBJ2-1; V gene: TRBV20-1; CDR3 protein: CSARVADLSYNEQFF
J gene: TRBJ1-1; V gene: TRBV20-1; CDR3 protein: CSAPRTGVTEAFF
J gene: TRBJ1-5; V gene: TRBV6-1; CDR3 protein: CASGQGVYQPQHF
J gene: TRBJ2-2; V gene: TRBV4-3; CDR3 protein: CASSLGGRIGGELFF
J gene: TRBJ2-3; V gene: TRBV10-3; CDR3 protein: CAISESALPLGESTDTQYF
J gene: TRBJ2-2; V gene: TRBV29-1; CDR3 protein: CSVGQAGAGELFF
J gene: TRBJ2-5; V gene: TRBV5-1; CDR3 protein: CASSLTGTGETQYF